Following are 10 T cell receptor beta chains from one sample sequenced in a study of OX40 agonist ivuxolimab in advanced cancers. Profiled with immunoSEQ multiplex PCR; TCRdb holds only in-frame clones, not every one. The sample holds 59,000 or so clones, around 82% seen once. The input for sequencing was CD4+ or CD8+ T cells sorted from blood, taken in a trial of the OX40 agonist ivuxolimab. The receptors come from an adult with an advanced solid tumor such as melanoma, head and neck, liver or kidney cancer.

The chain links TRBV9 to TRBJ2-1; no reliable D call. The germline CDR1 and CDR2 sequences are SGDLS and YYNGEE. This CDR3 is built from 15 residues. V was trimmed by 4 bases and J by 0 bases, leaving 11 bases between them. CDR3 region: CASSNHPSSYNEQFF. Here the CDR3 DNA reads TGTGCCAGCAGCAATCACCCTAGCTCCTACAATGAGCAGTTCTTC.

The table lists this clone with a few counts. The J gene is TRBJ1-1, the V gene TRBV29-1, with 7 bases matching TRBD1. V lost 4 bases to trimming and J lost 1 base; unmatched junction nucleotides: 9. CDR3 length: 15 amino acids. Germline-derived CDR1 and CDR2 are SQVTM and ANQGSEA. For the CDR3, the DNA is TGCAGCGTTGGGCGGACAGGTGGCGGGAACACTGAAGCTTTCTTT. Its protein product is CSVGRTGGGNTEAFF.

The chain combines TRBV7-2 with TRBJ2-5, with D perhaps given as TRBD1 or TRBD2 (5 bases each). V dropped 2 bases and J dropped 3 bases, with 16 bases sitting between them. The length of the CDR3 is 16 residues. Germline V gives CDR1 SGHTA, CDR2 FQGNSA. CDR3 nucleotides: TGTGCCAGCAGCTTAAGGGGTGTAGCGTTAAAAGAGACCCAGTACTTC. Its translation is CASSLRGVALKETQYF.

The chain employs TRBV9 and TRBJ1-3; no firm D call. The length of the CDR3 is 16 residues. The V gene's germline CDR1 is SGDLS and CDR2 YYNGEE. V was cut by 3 bases and J by 0 bases, with 13 bases left in between. The CDR3 sequence is CASSDPLSFSGNTIYF. Here the CDR3 DNA reads TGTGCCAGCAGCGACCCGCTTAGTTTCTCTGGAAACACCATATATTTT.

This chain links TRBV28 with TRBJ2-1; D ambiguous. V was clipped by 2 bases and J by 0 bases, with 5 bases between them. The CDR3 is 14 amino acids. The V gene's germline CDR1 is MDHEN and CDR2 SYDVKM. The CDR3 DNA follows: TGTGCCAGCAGTTTAGCCAACTCCTACAATGAGCAGTTCTTC. Residues: CASSLANSYNEQFF.

The V call is TRBV5-1, the J call TRBJ1-1; D is unresolved. The CDR3 has 11 amino acids. V was shortened by 5 bases and J by 4 bases, with 6 bases between the two germline ends. From germline, CDR1 is SGHRS and CDR2 YFSETQ. The CDR3 reads CASRGFTEAFF. The CDR3 DNA is TGCGCCAGCAGGGGTTTCACTGAAGCTTTCTTT.

V and J are TRBV7-6 and TRBJ1-5; D not resolved. This CDR3 comprises 14 residues. Germline loops: CDR1 SGHVS, CDR2 FNYEAQ. The V end lost 1 base, the J end lost 2 bases, and 6 bases lay between the germline ends. CDR3 protein: CASSLGGGNQPQHF. The CDR3 coding sequence is TGTGCCAGCAGCTTAGGCGGGGGCAATCAGCCCCAGCATTTT.

The chain links TRBV29-1 to TRBJ2-3, with D possibly TRBD2 on 6 matching bases. The CDR3 runs 17 residues. V was clipped by 1 base and J by 2 bases, with 19 bases between them. Germline loops: CDR1 SQVTM, CDR2 ANQGSEA. The CDR3 protein is CSVEGDFPYEVTDTQYF. The CDR3 DNA sequence: TGCAGCGTTGAAGGGGACTTTCCGTACGAAGTCACAGATACGCAGTATTTT.

This chain uses TRBV5-1 with TRBJ1-4; D unresolved. Germline assignment: CDR1 SGHRS and CDR2 YFSETQ. The V gene lost 0 bases and the J gene lost 2 bases, with 17 bases spanning the gap. The CDR3 is 18 amino acids. The CDR3, as DNA: TGCGCCAGCAGCTTGGCCAATGGGATATCGGGGACTAATGAAAAACTGTTTTTT. Translated: CASSLANGISGTNEKLFF.

CDR3 amino acids: CASSLEVGNEKLFF. The CDR3 DNA reads TGTGCCAGCAGCTTGGAGGTCGGGAATGAAAAACTGTTTTTT. The J gene is TRBJ1-4, the V gene TRBV5-4, with unresolved D. The CDR3 has 14 residues. Germline V gives CDR1 SGHNT, CDR2 YYREEE (reference sequence). V was pared by 0 bases and J by 5 bases, with 8 bases between.